The present T cell receptor beta chain was sequenced within a study of T-cell memory formation after mild COVID-19. This CDR3 spans 14 amino acids. Germline V gene sequence: CDR1 SGHRS, CDR2 YFSETQ. V was shortened by 4 bases and J by 3 bases, with 13 bases between the two germline ends. This clonotype was counted a few times. TCRdb used MiXCR to reprocess the 5' RACE reads, holding one entry per CDR3 protein. The sample yields 530,000 or so distinct CDR3 sequences, 17% seen once. The source of this sequence is an adult woman who had mild COVID-19 (a few samples of this study predate the infection). Cell type and time point are not known. The sequenced material came from PBMCs or a T cell subset sorted from them (not recorded which). The chain employs TRBV5-1 and TRBJ1-2; the D is unclear. In DNA, the CDR3 is TGCGCCAGCAGCCAAGCCCCCCCGGACTATGGCTACACCTTC. Protein sequence: CASSQAPPDYGYTF. Drawing the rest from reference TRBV5-1 and TRBJ1-2, the complete variable domain is KAGVTQTPRYLIKTRGQQVTLSCSPISGHRSVSWYQQTPGQGLQFLFEYFSETQRNKGNFPGRFSGRQFSNSRSEMNVSTLELGDSALYLCASSQAPPDYGYTFGSGTRLTVV.